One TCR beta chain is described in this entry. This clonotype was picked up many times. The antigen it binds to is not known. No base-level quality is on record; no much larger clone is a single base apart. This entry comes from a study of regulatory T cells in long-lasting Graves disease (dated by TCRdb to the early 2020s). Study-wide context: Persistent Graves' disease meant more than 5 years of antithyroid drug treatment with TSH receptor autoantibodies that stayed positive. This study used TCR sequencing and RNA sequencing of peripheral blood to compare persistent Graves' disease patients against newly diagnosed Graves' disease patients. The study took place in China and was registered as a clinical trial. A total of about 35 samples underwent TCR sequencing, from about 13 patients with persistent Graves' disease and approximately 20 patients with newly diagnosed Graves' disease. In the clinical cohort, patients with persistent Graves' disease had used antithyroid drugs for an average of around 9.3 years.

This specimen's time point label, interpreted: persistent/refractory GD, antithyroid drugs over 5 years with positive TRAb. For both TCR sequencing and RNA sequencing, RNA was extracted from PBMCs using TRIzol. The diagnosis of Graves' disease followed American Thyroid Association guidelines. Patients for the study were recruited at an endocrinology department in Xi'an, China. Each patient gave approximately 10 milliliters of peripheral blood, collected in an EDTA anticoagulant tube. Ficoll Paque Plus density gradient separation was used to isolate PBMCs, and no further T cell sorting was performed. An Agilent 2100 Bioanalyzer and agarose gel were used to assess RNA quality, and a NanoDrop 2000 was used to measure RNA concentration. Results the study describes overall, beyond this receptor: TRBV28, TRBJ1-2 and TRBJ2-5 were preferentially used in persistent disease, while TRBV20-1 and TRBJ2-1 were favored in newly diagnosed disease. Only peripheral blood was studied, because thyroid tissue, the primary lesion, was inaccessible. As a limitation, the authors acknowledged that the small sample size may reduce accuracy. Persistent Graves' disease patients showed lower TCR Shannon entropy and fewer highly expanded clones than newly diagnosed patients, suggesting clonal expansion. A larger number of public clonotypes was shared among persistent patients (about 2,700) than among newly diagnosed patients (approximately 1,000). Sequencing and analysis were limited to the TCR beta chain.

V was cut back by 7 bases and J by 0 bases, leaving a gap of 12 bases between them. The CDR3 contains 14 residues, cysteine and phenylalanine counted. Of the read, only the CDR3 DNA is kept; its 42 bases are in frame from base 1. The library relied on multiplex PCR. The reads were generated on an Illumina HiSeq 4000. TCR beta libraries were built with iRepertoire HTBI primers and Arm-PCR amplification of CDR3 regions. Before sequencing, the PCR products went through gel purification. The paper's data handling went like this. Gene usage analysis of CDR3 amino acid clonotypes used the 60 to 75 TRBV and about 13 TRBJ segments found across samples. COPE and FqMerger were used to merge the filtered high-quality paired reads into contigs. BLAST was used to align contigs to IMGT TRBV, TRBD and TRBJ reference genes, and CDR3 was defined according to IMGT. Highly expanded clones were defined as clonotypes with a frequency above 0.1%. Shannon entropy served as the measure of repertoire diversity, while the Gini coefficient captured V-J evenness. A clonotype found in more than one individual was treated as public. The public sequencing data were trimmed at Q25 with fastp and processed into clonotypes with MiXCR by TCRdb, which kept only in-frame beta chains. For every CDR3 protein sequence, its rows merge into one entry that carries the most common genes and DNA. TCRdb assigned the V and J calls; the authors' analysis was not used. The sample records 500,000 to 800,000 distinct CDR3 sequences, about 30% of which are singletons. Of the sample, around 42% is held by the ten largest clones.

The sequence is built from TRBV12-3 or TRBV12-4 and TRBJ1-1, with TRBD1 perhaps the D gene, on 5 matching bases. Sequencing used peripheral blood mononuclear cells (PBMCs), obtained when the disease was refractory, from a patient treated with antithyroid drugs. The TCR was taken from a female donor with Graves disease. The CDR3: CASTPGRLNTEAFF. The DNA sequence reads TGTGCCAGCACCCCGGGACGGTTGAACACTGAAGCTTTCTTT.